These T cell receptor beta chains were read from a single sample in a study of response to subunit inactivated influenza vaccine. TCRdb recomputed calls from the RT-PCR reads with MiXCR, one row per CDR3 protein. This table has more than 550,000 distinct CDR3 sequences, 12% appearing once. This material consisted of PBMCs from blood, taken on the day of vaccination. These receptors were collected from a man aged 50-59 years who received an inactivated influenza vaccine. Each CDR3 is given with its conserved first and last residue. D genes are given only for firm matches. Clone size is not always given. Where it is, it says once, few, many or a class for expanded clones.

J,D,V,size,CDR3,DNA
TRBJ2-1,TRBD1,TRBV29-1,many,CSARTGGIGNEQFF,TGCAGCGCTCGAACAGGGGGTATTGGGAATGAGCAGTTCTTC
TRBJ2-5,TRBD2,TRBV7-2,once,CASTLAGGPFETQYF,TGTGCCAGCACCTTAGCGGGAGGCCCCTTTGAGACCCAGTACTTC
TRBJ2-7,.,TRBV6-2/TRBV6-3,.,CASSLTNNYEQYF,TGTGCCAGCAGCCTCACAAACAACTACGAGCAGTACTTC
TRBJ2-5,.,TRBV4-2,few,CASSQGGNEFRWETQYF,TGTGCCAGCAGCCAAGGAGGGAACGAGTTTAGGTGGGAGACCCAGTACTTC
TRBJ2-5,TRBD1,TRBV6-2/TRBV6-3,.,CASSYSGQGRETQYF,TGTGCCAGCAGTTACTCGGGACAGGGTCGGGAGACCCAGTACTTC
TRBJ2-2,TRBD1,TRBV27,few,CASSPYSGTGTGELFF,TGTGCCAGCAGTCCCTATTCCGGGACAGGGACCGGGGAGCTGTTTTTT
TRBJ2-3,TRBD2,TRBV5-6,few,CASSLSLAGWRGTDTQYF,TGTGCCAGCAGCTTGTCTCTAGCGGGATGGAGGGGCACAGATACGCAGTATTTT
TRBJ2-5,TRBD1,TRBV9,.,CASSDPGQGATQYF,TGTGCCAGCAGCGACCCGGGACAGGGGGCGACCCAGTACTTC
TRBJ1-1,.,TRBV20-1,.,CSAKPRGGYTEAFF,TGCAGTGCGAAGCCCCGGGGTGGGTACACTGAAGCTTTCTTT
TRBJ2-5,TRBD1,TRBV24-1,few,CATSDLTGGRETQYF,TGTGCCACCAGTGACCTGACAGGGGGACGAGAGACCCAGTACTTC
TRBJ2-1,TRBD1,TRBV2,few,CASSERTGNYNEQFF,TGTGCCAGCAGTGAGCGGACAGGGAACTACAATGAGCAGTTCTTC
TRBJ2-5,.,TRBV7-2,few,CASSQAPTETQYF,TGTGCCAGCAGTCAGGCCCCAACGGAGACCCAGTACTTC
TRBJ2-3,TRBD2,TRBV19,many,CASSIVGGGTDTQYF,TGTGCCAGTAGTATAGTCGGGGGGGGCACAGATACGCAGTATTTT
TRBJ1-2,.,TRBV6-1,.,CASSDFLDSYGYTF,TGTGCCAGCAGTGATTTTCTGGACAGTTATGGCTACACCTTC
TRBJ2-2,TRBD1,TRBV5-1,few,CASSLEPGQGVVGELFF,TGCGCCAGCAGCTTGGAACCCGGACAGGGGGTTGTCGGGGAGCTGTTTTTT
TRBJ1-1,.,TRBV20-1,few,CSARQGSATEAFF,TGCAGTGCTAGACAGGGTTCAGCCACTGAAGCTTTCTTT
TRBJ2-2,TRBD2,TRBV18,.,CASSPLAGTNTGELFF,TGTGCCAGCTCACCCCTAGCGGGGACGAACACCGGGGAGCTGTTTTTT
TRBJ2-1,TRBD1,TRBV20-1,few,CSARDRGPFNEQFF,TGCAGTGCTAGGGACAGGGGGCCCTTCAATGAGCAGTTCTTC
TRBJ2-7,.,TRBV7-8,.,CASSLAVVFSTYEQYF,TGTGCCAGCAGCTTAGCGGTGGTATTTTCAACCTACGAGCAGTACTTC
TRBJ1-1,TRBD1,TRBV28,many,CASSRDSQGSNTEAFF,TGTGCCAGCAGTCGAGACTCACAGGGGTCAAACACTGAAGCTTTCTTT
TRBJ1-5,TRBD1,TRBV28,many,CASSLWFGTGGSFGAQPQHF,TGTGCCAGCAGTTTATGGTTCGGGACAGGGGGATCCTTTGGGGCTCAGCCCCAGCATTTT
TRBJ2-1,TRBD1,TRBV3-1,few,CASSHRTGPSYNEQFF,TGTGCCAGCAGCCACAGGACAGGGCCCTCCTACAATGAGCAGTTCTTC
TRBJ1-5,.,TRBV12-3/TRBV12-4,many,CASSPGGSQPQHF,TGTGCCAGCAGTCCAGGAGGCTCTCAGCCCCAGCATTTT
TRBJ1-1,.,TRBV6-5,.,CASSYSAGLQSFF,TGTGCCAGCAGTTACTCGGCTGGGCTTCAGTCTTTCTTT
TRBJ1-6,.,TRBV12-3/TRBV12-4,.,CASRYGGNSPLHF,TGTGCCAGCAGGTACGGGGGGAATTCACCCCTCCACTTT
TRBJ2-1,.,TRBV7-9,.,CATSLGLDNEQFF,TGTGCCACCAGCTTAGGTCTGGACAATGAGCAGTTCTTC
TRBJ2-3,TRBD1,TRBV5-1,few,CASSREPGQGIATDTQYF,TGCGCCAGCAGTCGAGAACCGGGACAGGGTATCGCAACAGATACGCAGTATTTT
TRBJ1-2,.,TRBV5-1,.,CASSLGAADGYTF,TGCGCCAGCAGCTTGGGGGCAGCGGATGGCTACACCTTC
TRBJ2-3,.,TRBV12-3/TRBV12-4,.,CASSPSVVGTDTQYF,TGTGCCAGCAGTCCCTCCGTGGTCGGGACAGATACGCAGTATTTT
TRBJ2-5,.,TRBV18,.,CASSPTSSWETQYF,TGTGCCAGCTCACCTACCTCTAGTTGGGAGACCCAGTACTTC
TRBJ2-2,TRBD2,TRBV5-1,few,CASRTLPGLNTGELFF,TGCGCCAGCAGGACCCTTCCGGGACTAAACACCGGGGAGCTGTTTTTT
TRBJ2-2,.,TRBV18,few,CASSPPVGLTGELFF,TGTGCCAGCTCACCACCGGTCGGACTCACCGGGGAGCTGTTTTTT
TRBJ1-1,.,TRBV12-3/TRBV12-4,many,CASGFTEAFF,TGTGCCAGCGGGTTCACTGAAGCTTTCTTT
TRBJ2-5,TRBD2,TRBV28,.,CASSYSGRGEETQYF,TGTGCCAGCAGTTATAGCGGGAGGGGAGAAGAGACCCAGTACTTC
TRBJ1-5,.,TRBV7-8,.,CASSLDEFRSNQPQHF,TGTGCCAGCAGCTTAGACGAATTCAGGAGCAATCAGCCCCAGCATTTT
TRBJ2-3,TRBD2,TRBV4-1,few,CASSQDLVIAGGRSSTDTQYF,TGCGCCAGCAGCCAAGATTTGGTAATAGCGGGGGGTAGGTCAAGCACAGATACGCAGTATTTT
TRBJ2-1,.,TRBV10-3,.,CAIRGTDHEQFF,TGTGCCATCCGCGGGACCGACCATGAGCAGTTCTTC
TRBJ2-7,TRBD2,TRBV4-3,.,CASSQDFGAGDYEQYF,TGCGCCAGCAGCCAAGATTTCGGAGCGGGGGACTACGAGCAGTACTTC
TRBJ2-3,.,TRBV15,.,CATSPDLMDTQYF,TGTGCCACCAGCCCCGACTTGATGGATACGCAGTATTTT
TRBJ1-2,.,TRBV10-3,few,CAISLSYYGYTF,TGTGCCATCTCTTTGAGTTACTATGGCTACACCTTC
TRBJ2-3,.,TRBV21-1,few,CASSNLRDSVGIGSTDTQYF,.
TRBJ2-1,.,TRBV20-1,many,CSAPEEGGSYNEQFF,TGCAGTGCCCCGGAGGAAGGGGGCTCCTACAATGAGCAGTTCTTC